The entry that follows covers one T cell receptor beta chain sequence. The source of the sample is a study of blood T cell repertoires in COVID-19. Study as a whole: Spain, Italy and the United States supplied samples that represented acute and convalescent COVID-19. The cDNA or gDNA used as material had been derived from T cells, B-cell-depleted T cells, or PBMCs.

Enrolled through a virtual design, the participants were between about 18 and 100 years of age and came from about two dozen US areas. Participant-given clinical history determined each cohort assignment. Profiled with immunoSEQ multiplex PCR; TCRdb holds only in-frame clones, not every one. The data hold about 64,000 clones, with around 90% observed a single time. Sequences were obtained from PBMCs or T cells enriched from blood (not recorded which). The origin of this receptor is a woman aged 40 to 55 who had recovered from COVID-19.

CDR3 residues: CASSLDSGHSYEQYF. The DNA for the CDR3 is TGTGCCAGCAGCTTAGACTCCGGTCATTCTTACGAGCAGTACTTC. The gene calls are TRBV7-2 and TRBJ2-7; D is ambiguous. Germline loops: CDR1 SGHTA, CDR2 FQGNSA. V lost 1 base, J lost 4 bases, and 14 bases lay in between. The CDR3 is 15 residues long.